The next 27 T cell receptor beta chains were all read from a single sample in a study of T cell repertoires in cytomegalovirus infection. TCRdb ran MiXCR on the reads and lists one entry per CDR3 protein. Here the sample spans roughly 310,000 distinct CDR3 sequences, about a sixth being singletons. Input material: PBMCs. The receptors were sampled from a human donor in good health (CMV status not recorded). Some clones in this sample may be carry-over from other donors' samples.

The sample holds many counts of this clonotype. The chain is built from TRBV7-6 and TRBJ2-2; 7 bases line up with TRBD1. The CDR3 contains 18 residues. Germline V gene data show CDR1 as SGHVS and CDR2 as FNYEAQ. V was pared by 1 base and J by 0 bases, with 8 bases of the junction left unmatched. The CDR3 bases are TGTGCCAGCAGCTTAGTTGTAAGGACAGGAGCGAACACCGGGGAGCTGTTTTTT. Translated: CASSLVVRTGANTGELFF.

This clonotype was found many times. The J gene is TRBJ2-5, the V gene TRBV7-9; D not resolved. Looked up from germline, CDR1 is SEHNR and CDR2 is FQNEAQ (reference sequence). Trimming pared 1 base from V and 5 bases from J, leaving 11 bases between. This CDR3 comprises 14 residues. The CDR3 DNA reads TGTGCCAGCAGCTTAGTCCGCCTTGAGGAGACCCAGTACTTC. It codes for CASSLVRLEETQYF.

The chain uses TRBV6-6 and TRBJ2-3; 8 positions agree with TRBD1. V lost 6 bases and J lost 1; bases outside the gene matches: 9. The CDR3 consists of 16 residues. Germline CDR1 reads MNHNY; CDR2 reads SVGAGI (reference sequence). The CDR3 nucleotides are TGTGCCAGCAGGCCCGATTTGGGACAGGGCACAGATACGCAGTATTTT. Amino acid sequence: CASRPDLGQGTDTQYF.

This clonotype has ten or more counts. This chain connects TRBV9 to TRBJ1-1, with no clear D. CDR3 size: 12 residues. The germline V gene has CDR1 SGDLS and CDR2 YYNGEE. Between the trimmed V and J ends, which lost 6 bases and 7 bases, there was a span of 13 bases. The CDR3 is CASKKAGGEAFF. The CDR3 DNA follows: TGTGCCAGCAAAAAGGCCGGTGGTGAAGCTTTCTTT.

This chain links TRBV7-2 with TRBJ2-1; the match to TRBD2 covers 10 bases. The germline V gene encodes CDR1 SGHTA and CDR2 FQGNSA. V shed 2 bases and J 6 bases; nucleotides not matched to a gene: 4. The CDR3 loop spans 15 amino acids. CDR3 in amino acids: CASSLRTSGVNEQFF. CDR3 DNA sequence: TGTGCCAGCAGCTTAAGAACTAGCGGGGTCAATGAGCAGTTCTTC.

This clonotype was seen a handful of times. The rearrangement joins TRBV2 to TRBJ1-2; no firm D call. V was pared by 8 bases and J by 4 bases, with 11 bases between. This CDR3 has 12 amino acids. Germline V gives CDR1 SNHLY, CDR2 FYNNEI. This CDR3 reads CASRRIGYGYTF. In DNA, the CDR3 is TGTGCCAGCCGCCGGATCGGCTATGGCTACACCTTC.

This clonotype was counted many times. The rearrangement links TRBV11-2 to TRBJ1-1, with D perhaps matching TRBD1 (5 bases). The V gene's germline CDR1 is SGHAT and CDR2 FQNNGV. Trimming stripped 4 bases from V and 4 bases from J, with 16 bases between. CDR3 length: 15 amino acids. CDR3 loop: CASSSSWGGGTEAFF. CDR3 DNA sequence: TGTGCCAGCAGCTCCTCCTGGGGCGGGGGCACTGAAGCTTTCTTT.

In this sample, this clonotype turned up many times. This CDR3 reads CASRPTGEEFSQYF. For the CDR3, the DNA is TGTGCCAGCAGACCGACAGGCGAAGAGTTTTCGCAGTATTTT. The rearrangement uses TRBV28 and TRBJ2-3, with D possibly matching TRBD1 (6 bases). CDR3 length equals 14 residues. Germline V gene lookup returns CDR1 MDHEN and CDR2 SYDVKM. Trimming stripped 6 bases from V and 10 bases from J, with 20 bases between.

The table lists this clonotype with many counts. The CDR3 DNA sequence: TGTGCCAGCACCCGGAGGGATAGTGATGGCTACACCTTC. Its translation is CASTRRDSDGYTF. The chain carries TRBV7-2 and TRBJ1-2, with no clear D. The germline V gene has CDR1 SGHTA and CDR2 FQGNSA. There are 13 residues in the CDR3. The V end lost 7 bases, the J end lost 6 bases, and 15 bases lay between the germline ends.

The V call is TRBV20-1, the J call TRBJ1-5; the match to TRBD1 covers 7 bases. V shed 5 bases and J 8 bases; nucleotides not matched to a gene: 21. CDR3 length equals 17 residues. The V gene's germline CDR1 is DFQATT and CDR2 SNEGSKA (reference sequence). The CDR3 protein is CSARRQGLTRDVEPQHF. In DNA, the CDR3 is TGCAGTGCTCGCCGACAGGGTTTGACTAGGGACGTCGAGCCCCAGCATTTT.

This clonotype was seen a few times. The rearrangement joins TRBV4-1 to TRBJ2-2; 13 bases agree with TRBD2. Germline CDR1 and CDR2: MGHRA and YSYEKL. Trimming at V came to 6 bases and at J to 5 bases, leaving 9 bases not matched to a gene. This CDR3 has 17 amino acids. This CDR3 is CASSVLAGGSGTGELFF. DNA for the CDR3: TGCGCCAGCAGTGTACTAGCGGGGGGGTCGGGAACCGGGGAGCTGTTTTTT.

There are many counts of this clonotype. The chain employs TRBV7-8 and TRBJ2-3; perhaps TRBD2 as D (6 bases). CDR1 and CDR2 (germline): SGHVS, FQNEAQ. CDR3 length: 15 amino acids. V was clipped by 6 bases and J by 0 bases, with 13 bases between them. The CDR3 DNA reads as TGTGCCAGCAGTTCCGAGGCGGGGAGCACAGATACGCAGTATTTT. The encoded protein is CASSSEAGSTDTQYF.

This clonotype has more than one count but fewer than ten. The gene calls are TRBV20-1 and TRBJ1-3; D remains unclear. The germline CDR1 and CDR2 sequences are DFQATT and SNEGSKA (reference sequence). With 5 bases removed from V and 0 bases from J, the gap between germline ends came to 8 bases. CDR3 length equals 13 residues. The CDR3 spells CSAVGSSGNTIYF. In DNA form, the CDR3 reads TGCAGTGCTGTCGGGAGCTCTGGAAACACCATATATTTT.

This clonotype turned up a few times. The V gene is TRBV27, the J gene TRBJ2-5; D not certain. Germline CDR1 MNHEY, CDR2 SMNVEV (reference sequence). The CDR3 consists of 13 residues. Trimming took 5 bases from V and 0 from J, leaving 7 bases between them. CDR3 nucleotides: TGTGCCAGCAGTACCTCGTACCAAGAGACCCAGTACTTC. Protein product: CASSTSYQETQYF.

This clonotype was detected ten times or more. The genes are TRBV4-3 and TRBJ1-5, with D hard to call. V was pared by 0 bases and J by 4 bases, with 13 bases between. This CDR3 spans 16 amino acids. Germline V gene lookup returns CDR1 LGHNA and CDR2 YSLEER. In nucleotides, the CDR3 is TGCGCCAGCAGCCAAGATTCAGGACTGTCTAATCAGCCCCAGCATTTT. Its translation: CASSQDSGLSNQPQHF.

This clonotype has more than one count but fewer than ten. The chain is built from TRBV4-1 and TRBJ1-2; TRBD1 might be the D (6 bases). CDR3 length equals 15 residues. Germline CDR1 MGHRA, CDR2 YSYEKL. Trimming cost V 2 bases and J 1 base, with 11 bases left between them. CDR3 residues: CASSQLPGVNYGYTF. The CDR3 DNA follows: TGCGCCAGCAGCCAACTACCAGGGGTTAACTATGGCTACACCTTC.

This clonotype was recorded a few times. J is TRBJ2-3 and V is TRBV28, with D uncertain. CDR1 is MDHEN and CDR2 is SYDVKM in the germline V gene. The CDR3 loop spans 14 amino acids. V dropped 5 bases and J dropped 5 bases, with 14 bases sitting between them. CDR3 in amino acids: CASSGRFDEDTQYF. CDR3 DNA sequence: TGTGCCAGCAGTGGCCGCTTTGACGAAGATACGCAGTATTTT.

A few counts support this clonotype. The V gene is TRBV11-2, the J gene TRBJ2-1; D is unclear. V lost 3 bases, J lost 0 bases, and 9 bases lay in between. The CDR3 extends over 15 amino acids. Germline-derived CDR1 and CDR2 are SGHAT and FQNNGV. CDR3 residues: CASSFSLSSYNEQFF. As DNA, the CDR3 is TGTGCCAGCAGCTTCTCCCTTTCCTCCTACAATGAGCAGTTCTTC.

Turning to this clonotype: This sequence may be a read error, since a much larger clone differs from it by one base. The V and J genes are TRBV27 and TRBJ1-2; the match to TRBD1 covers 9 bases. The CDR3 totals 15 residues. The germline gives CDR1 MNHEY, CDR2 SMNVEV (reference sequence). The CDR3 sequence is CASSSRRQGDHGSTF. The CDR3 nucleotides are TGTGCCAGCAGTTCCCGTAGACAGGGGGACCATGGCTCCACCTTC.

This chain uses TRBV7-9 with TRBJ2-3, with D unresolved. There are 14 residues in the CDR3. The V gene's germline CDR1 is SEHNR and CDR2 FQNEAQ (reference sequence). The ends were cut back, 5 bases at V and 4 bases at J, with 13 bases in the middle. CDR3 protein: CASSPGRLADTQYF. CDR3 nucleotides: TGTGCCAGCAGCCCCGGGCGCCTGGCAGATACGCAGTATTTT.

This clonotype occurred a few times. The V call is TRBV20-1, the J call TRBJ2-1, with 7 bases matching TRBD1. CDR1 DFQATT and CDR2 SNEGSKA come from the germline V gene (reference sequence). The CDR3 loop spans 18 amino acids. The trim removed 4 bases at V and 1 base at J, leaving 16 bases unmatched. CDR3 nucleotides: TGCAGTGCTACAGATTCGCGAGGGGGCTGGGTGTCCTACAATGAGCAGTTCTTC. It specifies CSATDSRGGWVSYNEQFF.

This sequence joins TRBV18 and TRBJ1-1; D gene unclear. V shed 2 bases and J shed 4 bases, with 11 bases lying between them. Germline-derived CDR1 and CDR2 are KGHSH and LQKENI. The CDR3 is 14 amino acids. The CDR3 bases are TGTGCCAGCTCACCATCCGGGGTGGGCACTGAAGCTTTCTTT. It codes for CASSPSGVGTEAFF.

The chain links TRBV7-9 to TRBJ1-1; 7 bases line up with TRBD1. Unmatched junction bases numbered 9, after V lost 0 bases and J lost 2 bases. Germline V gene sequence: CDR1 SEHNR, CDR2 FQNEAQ (reference sequence). This CDR3 comprises 17 residues. The CDR3 sequence is CASSLAPDGTVNTEAFF. The CDR3 nucleotides are TGTGCCAGCAGCTTAGCGCCCGACGGGACAGTTAACACTGAAGCTTTCTTT.

The table lists this clonotype with a few counts. V is TRBV6-1 and J is TRBJ1-1, with D uncertain. The germline V and J ends were trimmed by 6 bases and 7 bases, with 18 bases remaining between them. Germline V gene data show CDR1 as MNHNS and CDR2 as SASEGT. The CDR3 runs to 14 residues. DNA of the CDR3: TGTGCCAGCAGCTCCCGGGCCATCCTAATTGAAGCTTTCTTT. Translating it yields CASSSRAILIEAFF.

At least ten counts were recorded for this clonotype. This sequence joins TRBV6-2 or TRBV6-3 and TRBJ2-1, with D unclear. The CDR3 totals 13 residues. Trimming pared 6 bases from V and 9 bases from J, leaving 15 bases between. CDR1 is MNHEY, CDR2 SVGEGT, per germline. In DNA, the CDR3 is TGTGCCAGCAGCCCCGGACCGCCCAGTGAGCAGTTCTTC. Its protein product is CASSPGPPSEQFF.

This chain links TRBV4-3 with TRBJ2-1; D is ambiguous. The CDR3 length is 15 residues. V shed 1 base and J shed 5 bases, with 12 bases lying between them. From germline, CDR1 is LGHNA and CDR2 YSLEER. CDR3 sequence (DNA): TGCGCCAGCAGCCAAGCCCAAGGTGTCCACAATGAGCAGTTCTTC. Translated, it gives CASSQAQGVHNEQFF.

This clonotype was seen at least ten times. The V and J genes are TRBV7-2 and TRBJ2-3; 13 nucleotides agree with TRBD2. Germline CDR1 SGHTA, CDR2 FQGNSA. The CDR3 totals 15 residues. V shed 10 bases, J shed 5 bases, and the junction held 9 bases outside the gene matches. In DNA, the CDR3 is TGTGCCATCCGGGGACTAGCGGGGTTGGGAGATACGCAGTATTTT. This codes for CAIRGLAGLGDTQYF.